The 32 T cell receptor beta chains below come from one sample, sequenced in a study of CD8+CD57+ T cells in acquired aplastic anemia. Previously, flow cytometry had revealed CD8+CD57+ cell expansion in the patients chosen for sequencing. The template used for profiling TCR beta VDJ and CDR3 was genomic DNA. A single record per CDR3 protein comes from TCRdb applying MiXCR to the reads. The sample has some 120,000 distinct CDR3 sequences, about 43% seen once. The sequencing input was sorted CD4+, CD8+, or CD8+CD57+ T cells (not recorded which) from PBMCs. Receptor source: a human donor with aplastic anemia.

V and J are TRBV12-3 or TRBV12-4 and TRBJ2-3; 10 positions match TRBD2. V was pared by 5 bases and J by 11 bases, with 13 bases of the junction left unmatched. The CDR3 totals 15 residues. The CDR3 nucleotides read TGTGCCAGCAGTCCAAGCGGGGGGGCCTACAATGAGCAGTATTTT. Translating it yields CASSPSGGAYNEQYF.

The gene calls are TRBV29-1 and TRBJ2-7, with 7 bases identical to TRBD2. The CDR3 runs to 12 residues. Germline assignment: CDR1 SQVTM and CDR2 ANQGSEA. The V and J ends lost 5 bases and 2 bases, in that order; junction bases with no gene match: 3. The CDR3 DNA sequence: TGCAGCGTTAGCGGGGCTACCTACGAGCAGTACTTC. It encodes CSVSGATYEQYF.

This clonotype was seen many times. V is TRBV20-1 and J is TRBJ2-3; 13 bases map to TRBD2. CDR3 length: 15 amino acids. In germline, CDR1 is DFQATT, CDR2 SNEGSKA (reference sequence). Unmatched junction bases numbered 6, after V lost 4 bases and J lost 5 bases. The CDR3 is CSAKGTSGEGDTQYF. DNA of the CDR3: TGCAGTGCTAAGGGGACTAGCGGGGAAGGAGATACGCAGTATTTT.

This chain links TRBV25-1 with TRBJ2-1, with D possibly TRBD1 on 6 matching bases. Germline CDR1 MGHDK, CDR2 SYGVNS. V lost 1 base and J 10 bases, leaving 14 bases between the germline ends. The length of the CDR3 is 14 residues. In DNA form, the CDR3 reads TGTGCCAGCAGTGAATGGGACACCAGTTGGGAGCAGTTCTTC. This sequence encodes CASSEWDTSWEQFF.

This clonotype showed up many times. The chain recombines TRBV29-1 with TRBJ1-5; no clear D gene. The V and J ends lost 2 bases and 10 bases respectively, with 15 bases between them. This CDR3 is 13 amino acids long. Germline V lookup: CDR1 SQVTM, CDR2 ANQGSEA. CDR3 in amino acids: CSVEFAPRQPQHF. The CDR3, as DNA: TGCAGCGTTGAATTCGCCCCCCGGCAACCCCAGCATTTT.

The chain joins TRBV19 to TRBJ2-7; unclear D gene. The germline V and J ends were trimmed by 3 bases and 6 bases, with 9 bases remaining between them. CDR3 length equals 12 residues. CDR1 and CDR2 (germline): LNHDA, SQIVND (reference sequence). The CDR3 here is CASSMDPSEQYF. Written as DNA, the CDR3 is TGTGCCAGTAGTATGGACCCCAGCGAGCAGTACTTC.

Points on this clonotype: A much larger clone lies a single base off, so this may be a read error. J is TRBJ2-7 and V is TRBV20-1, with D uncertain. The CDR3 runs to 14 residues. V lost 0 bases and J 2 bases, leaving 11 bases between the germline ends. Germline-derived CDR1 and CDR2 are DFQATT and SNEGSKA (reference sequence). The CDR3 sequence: CSARDIGGTYEQYF. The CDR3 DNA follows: TGCAGTGCTAGAGATATCGGCGGAACCTACGAGCAGTACTTC.

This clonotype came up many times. The CDR3 region is CASSSGGTISVSQYF. The CDR3, as DNA: TGTGCCAGCAGCAGCGGAGGAACTATATCAGTGTCCCAGTACTTC. The chain joins TRBV12-3 or TRBV12-4 to TRBJ2-5; D perhaps matches TRBD2 (5 bases). Between the trimmed V and J ends, which lost 6 bases and 9 bases, there was a span of 23 bases. CDR3 length: 15 residues.

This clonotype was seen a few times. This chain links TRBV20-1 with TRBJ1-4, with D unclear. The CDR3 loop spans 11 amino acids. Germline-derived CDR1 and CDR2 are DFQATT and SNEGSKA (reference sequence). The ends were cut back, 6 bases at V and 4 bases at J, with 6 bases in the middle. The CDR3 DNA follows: TGCAGTGCAAGCCATAATGAAAAACTGTTTTTT. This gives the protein CSASHNEKLFF.

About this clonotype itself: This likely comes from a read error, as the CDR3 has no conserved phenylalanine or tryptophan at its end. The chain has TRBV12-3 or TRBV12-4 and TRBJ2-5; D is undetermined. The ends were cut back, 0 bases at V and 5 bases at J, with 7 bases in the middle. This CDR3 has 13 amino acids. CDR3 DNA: TGTGCCAGCAGTTTAGCAGGGCGGGAGACCCAGTACTCC. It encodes CASSLAGRETQYS.

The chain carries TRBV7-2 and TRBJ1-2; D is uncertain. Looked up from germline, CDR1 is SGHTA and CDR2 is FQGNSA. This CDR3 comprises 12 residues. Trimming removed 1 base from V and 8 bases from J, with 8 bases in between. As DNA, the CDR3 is TGTGCCAGCAGCTTAGGCCGTTTAGGCTACACCTTC. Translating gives CASSLGRLGYTF.

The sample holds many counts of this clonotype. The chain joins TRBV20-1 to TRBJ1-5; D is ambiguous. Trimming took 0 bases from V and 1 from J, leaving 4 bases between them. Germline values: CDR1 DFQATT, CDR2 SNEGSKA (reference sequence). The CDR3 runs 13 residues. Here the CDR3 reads CSARDFSNQPQHF. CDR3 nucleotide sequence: TGCAGTGCTAGAGATTTCAGCAATCAGCCCCAGCATTTT.

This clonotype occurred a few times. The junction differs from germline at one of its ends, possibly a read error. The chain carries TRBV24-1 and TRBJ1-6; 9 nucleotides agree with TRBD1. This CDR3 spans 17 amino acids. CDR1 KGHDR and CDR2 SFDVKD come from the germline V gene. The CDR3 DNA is TGTGCCAGCAGTTACTTAACGGGACAGGGTAGGGATTCACCCCTCCGCTTT. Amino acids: CASSYLTGQGRDSPLRF.

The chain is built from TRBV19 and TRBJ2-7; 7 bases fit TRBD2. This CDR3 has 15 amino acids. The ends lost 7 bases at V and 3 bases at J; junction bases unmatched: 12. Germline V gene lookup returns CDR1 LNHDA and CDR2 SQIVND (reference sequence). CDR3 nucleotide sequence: TGTGCCAGTACCCAAAGCGGGGCGGAGGTCTACGAGCAGTACTTC. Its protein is CASTQSGAEVYEQYF.

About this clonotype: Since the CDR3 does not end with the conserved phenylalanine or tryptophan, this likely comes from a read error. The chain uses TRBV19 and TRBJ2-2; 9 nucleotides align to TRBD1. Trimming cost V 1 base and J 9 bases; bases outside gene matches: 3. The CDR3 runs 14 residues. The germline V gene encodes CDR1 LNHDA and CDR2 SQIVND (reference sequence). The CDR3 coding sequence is TGTGCCAGTAGTATAGGGACAGGGGCCCGGGAGCTGTTTTGT. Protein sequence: CASSIGTGARELFC.

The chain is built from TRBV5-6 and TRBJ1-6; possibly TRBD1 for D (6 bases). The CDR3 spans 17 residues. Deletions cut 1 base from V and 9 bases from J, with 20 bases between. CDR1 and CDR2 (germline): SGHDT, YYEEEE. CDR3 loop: CASSLQVLGRGVSPLHF. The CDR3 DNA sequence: TGTGCCAGCAGCTTGCAAGTCCTTGGCAGGGGTGTTTCACCCCTCCACTTT.

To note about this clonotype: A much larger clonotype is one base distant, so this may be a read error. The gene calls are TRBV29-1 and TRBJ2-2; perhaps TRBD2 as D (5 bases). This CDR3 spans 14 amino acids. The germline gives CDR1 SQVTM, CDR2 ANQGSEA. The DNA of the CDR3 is TGCAGCGCCCTGACAACCCCGAACACCGGGGAGCCGTTTTTT. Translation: CSALTTPNTGEPFF.

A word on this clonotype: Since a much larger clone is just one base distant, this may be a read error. CDR3 bases: TGTGCCAGCAGTTTAAGGGCTAGCGGGGGGCCCTACTACGAGCAGTGCTTC. Amino acids: CASSLRASGGPYYEQCF. The chain has TRBV12-3 or TRBV12-4 and TRBJ2-7; 11 bases agree with TRBD2. The length of the CDR3 is 17 residues.

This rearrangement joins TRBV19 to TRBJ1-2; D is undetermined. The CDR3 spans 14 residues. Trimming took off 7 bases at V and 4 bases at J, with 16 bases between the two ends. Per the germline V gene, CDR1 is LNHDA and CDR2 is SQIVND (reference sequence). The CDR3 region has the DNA TGTGCCAGTACGGCGGGCGGAATCCTCTATGGCTACACCTTC. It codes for CASTAGGILYGYTF.

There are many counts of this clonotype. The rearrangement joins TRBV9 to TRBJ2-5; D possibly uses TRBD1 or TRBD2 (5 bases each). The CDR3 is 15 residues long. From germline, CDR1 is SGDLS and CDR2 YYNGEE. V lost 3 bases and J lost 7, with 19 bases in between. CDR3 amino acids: CASSDGGGSIGTQYF. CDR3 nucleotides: TGTGCCAGCAGCGATGGTGGGGGTTCAATCGGGACCCAGTACTTC.

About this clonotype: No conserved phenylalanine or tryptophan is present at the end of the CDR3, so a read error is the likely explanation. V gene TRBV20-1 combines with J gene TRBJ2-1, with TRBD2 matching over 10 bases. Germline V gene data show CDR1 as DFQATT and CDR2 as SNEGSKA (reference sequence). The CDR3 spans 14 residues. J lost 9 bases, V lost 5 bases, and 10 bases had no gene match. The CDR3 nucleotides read TGCAGTGCTCCCACTAGCGGGATCAGAAGTGAGCAGTTCCTC. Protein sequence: CSAPTSGIRSEQFL.

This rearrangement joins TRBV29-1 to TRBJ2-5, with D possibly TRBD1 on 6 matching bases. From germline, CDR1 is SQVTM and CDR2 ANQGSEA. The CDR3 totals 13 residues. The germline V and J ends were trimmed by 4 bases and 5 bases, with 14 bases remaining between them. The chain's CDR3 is CSVGSRGHETQYF. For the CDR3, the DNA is TGCAGCGTTGGGTCCAGGGGTCATGAGACCCAGTACTTC.

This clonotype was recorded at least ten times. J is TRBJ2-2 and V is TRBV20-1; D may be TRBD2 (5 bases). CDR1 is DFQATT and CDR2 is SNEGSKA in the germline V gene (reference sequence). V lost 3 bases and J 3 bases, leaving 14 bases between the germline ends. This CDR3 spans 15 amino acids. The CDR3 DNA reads TGCAGTGCTAGTGCCCGGGGTCGGTACACCGGGGAGCTGTTTTTT. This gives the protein CSASARGRYTGELFF.

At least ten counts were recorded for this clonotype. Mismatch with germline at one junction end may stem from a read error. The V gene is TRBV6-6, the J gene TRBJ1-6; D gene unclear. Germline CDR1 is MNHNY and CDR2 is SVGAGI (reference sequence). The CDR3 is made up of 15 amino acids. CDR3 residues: CASGYGGLNNSPLHF. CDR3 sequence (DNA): TGTGCCAGCGGTTACGGCGGACTTAATAATTCACCCCTCCACTTT.

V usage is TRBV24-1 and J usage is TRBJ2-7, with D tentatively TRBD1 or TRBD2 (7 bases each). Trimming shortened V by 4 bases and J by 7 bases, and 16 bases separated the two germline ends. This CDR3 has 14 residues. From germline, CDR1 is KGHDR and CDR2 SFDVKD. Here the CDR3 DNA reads TGTGCCACCAGTGACTCAGGGGGGGTGAGGGAGCAGTACGTC. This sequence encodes CATSDSGGVREQYV.

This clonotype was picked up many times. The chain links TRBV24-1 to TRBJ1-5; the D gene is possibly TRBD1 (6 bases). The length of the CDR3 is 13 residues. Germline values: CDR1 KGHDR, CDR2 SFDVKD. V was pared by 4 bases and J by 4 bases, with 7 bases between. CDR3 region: CATSEGGNQPQHF. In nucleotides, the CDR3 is TGTGCCACCAGTGAAGGGGGGAATCAGCCCCAGCATTTT.

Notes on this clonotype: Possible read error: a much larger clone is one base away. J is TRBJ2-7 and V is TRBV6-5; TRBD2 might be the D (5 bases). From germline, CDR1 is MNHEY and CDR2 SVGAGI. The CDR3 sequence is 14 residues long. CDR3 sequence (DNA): TGTGCCTGCAGTTACTCGGGGTCCACCTACGAGCAGTACTTC. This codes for CACSYSGSTYEQYF.

The CDR3 coding sequence is TGTGCCAGTAGTACCCTCCGGACCCCTCGCGAGCAGTACTTC. It encodes CASSTLRTPREQYF. The chain couples TRBV19 to TRBJ2-7; D is unclear. The CDR3 consists of 14 residues. V was clipped by 4 bases and J by 6 bases, with 16 bases between them. CDR1 LNHDA and CDR2 SQIVND come from the germline V gene (reference sequence).

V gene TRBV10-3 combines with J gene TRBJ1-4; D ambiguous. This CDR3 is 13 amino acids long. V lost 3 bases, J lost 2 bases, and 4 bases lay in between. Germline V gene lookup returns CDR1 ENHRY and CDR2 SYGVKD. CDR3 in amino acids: CAISDATNEKLFF. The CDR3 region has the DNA TGTGCCATCAGTGACGCGACTAATGAAAAACTGTTTTTT.

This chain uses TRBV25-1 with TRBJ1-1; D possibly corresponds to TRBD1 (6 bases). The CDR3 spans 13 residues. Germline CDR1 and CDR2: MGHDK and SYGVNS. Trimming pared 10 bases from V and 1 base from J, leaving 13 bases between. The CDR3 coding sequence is TGTGCCATTGGAGGAGGGGGGAACACTGAAGCTTTCTTT. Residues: CAIGGGGNTEAFF.

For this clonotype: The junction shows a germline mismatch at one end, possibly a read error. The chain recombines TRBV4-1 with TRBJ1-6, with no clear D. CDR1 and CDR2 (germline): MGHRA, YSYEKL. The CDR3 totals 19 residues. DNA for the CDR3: TGCGCCAGCAGCCAAGATCGTGAGTCGAGAAGCTCCTATAATTCACCCCTCCTCTTT. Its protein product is CASSQDRESRSSYNSPLLF.

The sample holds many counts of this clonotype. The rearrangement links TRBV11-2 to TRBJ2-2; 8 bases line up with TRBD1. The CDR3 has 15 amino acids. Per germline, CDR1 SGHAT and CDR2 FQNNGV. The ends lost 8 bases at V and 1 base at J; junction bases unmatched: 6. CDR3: CASAAGTGNTGELFF. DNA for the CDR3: TGTGCCAGCGCCGCCGGGACAGGGAACACCGGGGAGCTGTTTTTT.